This T cell receptor beta chain was sequenced during a study of T cell repertoires in cytomegalovirus infection. The germline gives CDR1 SGHDN, CDR2 FVKESK. Trimming took 4 bases from V and 1 from J, leaving 5 bases between them. The CDR3 runs to 13 residues. MiXCR was run by TCRdb on the reads, yielding one entry per CDR3 protein. The table lists approximately 220,000 distinct CDR3 sequences, 38% of them singletons, with roughly three fifths in the top ten. This clonotype was seen a handful of times. Its target is unknown. This TCR was sampled from a human donor in good health (CMV status not recorded). Some clones in this sample may be carry-over from other donors' samples. The sequencing used CD8+ T cells from cultured PBMCs, collected from culture after CMV antigen stimulation. The rearrangement uses TRBV14 and TRBJ1-5; no definite D call. The CDR3 reads CASSLHSNQPQHF. The CDR3 DNA follows: TGTGCCAGCAGCCTACACAGCAATCAGCCCCAGCATTTT.